The clone carrying this TCR beta chain was counted between two and nine times. As yet, its antigen is unknown. Other DNA sequences in the same sample also yield this CDR3. Germline V gene lookup returns CDR1 SGDLS and CDR2 YYNGEE. The J segment lost 4 bases and the V segment lost 2 bases, leaving 4 bases of the junction unmatched. The CDR3 is 14 amino acids. This record comes from a study of shared clonotypes between healthy human individuals. Whole-study findings and limits: In a few donors, around 5% of naive CD4 clonotypes appeared in common. Among donors, the sharing of clonotypes was expected to be influenced by sequencing depth. Sampling covered nothing but blood. Tissue TCR repertoires likely differ from those found in blood. Generation of non-shared clonotypes was less probable than generation of clonotypes shared by all four donors.

Some clones are missing from TCRdb's copy, which holds only in-frame ones; the method was immunoSEQ multiplex PCR. The sample yields some 2,400,000 clones, 90% to 96% seen once. The chain couples TRBV9 to TRBJ1-1; 8 nucleotides align to TRBD1. The clonotype originates from a man between 18 and 29 years old in good health. Sequences were obtained from naive CD4+ T cells sorted from blood. Indicated subset: CD45RA+ positively selected. The CDR3 sequence is CASSVQGASTEAFF. The CDR3 DNA reads as TGTGCCAGCAGCGTGCAGGGGGCGAGCACTGAAGCTTTCTTT.